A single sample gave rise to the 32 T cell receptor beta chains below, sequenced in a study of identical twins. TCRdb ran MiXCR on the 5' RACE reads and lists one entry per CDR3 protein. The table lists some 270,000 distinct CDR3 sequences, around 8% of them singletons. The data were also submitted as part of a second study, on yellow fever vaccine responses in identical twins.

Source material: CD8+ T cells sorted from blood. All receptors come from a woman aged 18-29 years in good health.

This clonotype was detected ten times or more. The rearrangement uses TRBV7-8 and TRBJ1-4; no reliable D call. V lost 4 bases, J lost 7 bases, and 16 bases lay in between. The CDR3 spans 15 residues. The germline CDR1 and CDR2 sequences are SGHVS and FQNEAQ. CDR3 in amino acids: CASSSTPGEGEKLFF. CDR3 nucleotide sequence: TGTGCCAGCAGCTCTACACCCGGCGAGGGTGAAAAACTGTTTTTT.

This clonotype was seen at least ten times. CDR3 sequence: CASSRRQGNTEAFF. As DNA, the CDR3 is TGTGCCAGCAGCCGACGACAGGGAAATACTGAAGCTTTCTTT. V and J are TRBV7-8 and TRBJ1-1; 7 bases agree with TRBD1. With V trimmed by 5 bases and J by 5 bases, 8 bases remained unmatched. This CDR3 comprises 14 residues. CDR1 and CDR2 from the germline V gene are SGHVS and FQNEAQ.

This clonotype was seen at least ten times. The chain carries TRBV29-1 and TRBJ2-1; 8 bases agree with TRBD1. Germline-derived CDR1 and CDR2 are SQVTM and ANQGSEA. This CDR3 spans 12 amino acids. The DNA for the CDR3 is TGCAGGGCGGGTGACAGGGGCAATGAGCAGTTCTTC. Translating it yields CRAGDRGNEQFF.

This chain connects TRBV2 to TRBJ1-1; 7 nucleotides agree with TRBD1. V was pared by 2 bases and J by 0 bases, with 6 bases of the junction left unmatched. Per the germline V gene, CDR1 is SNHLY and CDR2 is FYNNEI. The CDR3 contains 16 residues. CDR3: CASSELAGTVNTEAFF. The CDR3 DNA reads TGTGCCAGCAGTGAATTAGCCGGGACAGTGAACACTGAAGCTTTCTTT.

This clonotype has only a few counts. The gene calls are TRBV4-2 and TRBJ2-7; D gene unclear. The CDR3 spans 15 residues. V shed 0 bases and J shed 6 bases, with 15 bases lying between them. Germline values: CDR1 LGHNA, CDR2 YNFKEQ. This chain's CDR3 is CASSQDPGIAGEQYF. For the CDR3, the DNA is TGTGCCAGCAGCCAAGATCCCGGAATAGCCGGCGAGCAGTACTTC.

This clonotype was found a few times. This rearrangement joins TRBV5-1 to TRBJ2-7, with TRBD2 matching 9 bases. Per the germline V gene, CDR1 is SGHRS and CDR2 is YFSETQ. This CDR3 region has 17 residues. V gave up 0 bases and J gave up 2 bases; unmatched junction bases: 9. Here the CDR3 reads CASSLDLRTSATYEQYF. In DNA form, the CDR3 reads TGCGCCAGCAGCTTGGACTTGAGGACTAGCGCTACCTACGAGCAGTACTTC.

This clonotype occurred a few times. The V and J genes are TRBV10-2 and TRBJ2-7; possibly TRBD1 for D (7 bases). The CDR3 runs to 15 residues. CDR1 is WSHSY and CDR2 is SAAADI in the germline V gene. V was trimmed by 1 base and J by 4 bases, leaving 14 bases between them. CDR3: CASSEYGGTAYEQYF. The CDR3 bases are TGCGCCAGCAGTGAGTATGGAGGGACAGCATACGAGCAGTACTTC.

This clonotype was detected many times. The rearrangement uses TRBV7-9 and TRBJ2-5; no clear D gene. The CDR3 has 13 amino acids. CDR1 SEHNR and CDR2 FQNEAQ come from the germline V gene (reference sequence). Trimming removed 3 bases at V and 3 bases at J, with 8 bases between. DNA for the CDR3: TGTGCCAGCAGCTTGAGCAGAGAAGAGACCCAGTACTTC. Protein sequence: CASSLSREETQYF.

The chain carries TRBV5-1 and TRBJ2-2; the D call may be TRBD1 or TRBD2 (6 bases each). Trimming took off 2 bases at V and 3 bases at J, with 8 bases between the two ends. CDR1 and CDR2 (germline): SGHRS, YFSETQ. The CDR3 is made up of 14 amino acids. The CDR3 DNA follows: TGCGCCAGCAGCTTCGGGGGCCACACCGGGGAGCTGTTTTTT. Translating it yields CASSFGGHTGELFF.

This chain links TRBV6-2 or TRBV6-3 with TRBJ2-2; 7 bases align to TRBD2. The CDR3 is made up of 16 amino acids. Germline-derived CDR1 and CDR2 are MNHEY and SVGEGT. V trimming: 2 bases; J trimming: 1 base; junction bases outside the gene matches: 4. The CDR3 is CASSYLAGENTGELFF. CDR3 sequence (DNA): TGTGCCAGCAGTTACCTGGCGGGAGAGAACACCGGGGAGCTGTTTTTT.

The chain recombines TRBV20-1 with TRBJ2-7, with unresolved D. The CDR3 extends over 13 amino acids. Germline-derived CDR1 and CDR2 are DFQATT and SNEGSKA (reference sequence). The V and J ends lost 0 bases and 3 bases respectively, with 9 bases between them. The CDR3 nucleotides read TGCAGTGCTAGAGAGACTGCCGACTACGAGCAGTACTTC. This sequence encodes CSARETADYEQYF.

CDR3 in DNA: TGTGCCAGCAGAGCCTGGGGTGAGCAGTTCTTC. Translated: CASRAWGEQFF. The genes are TRBV2 and TRBJ2-1; D gene uncertain. The CDR3 runs to 11 residues. CDR1 SNHLY and CDR2 FYNNEI come from the germline V gene. Trimming removed 6 bases from V and 9 bases from J, with 9 bases in between.

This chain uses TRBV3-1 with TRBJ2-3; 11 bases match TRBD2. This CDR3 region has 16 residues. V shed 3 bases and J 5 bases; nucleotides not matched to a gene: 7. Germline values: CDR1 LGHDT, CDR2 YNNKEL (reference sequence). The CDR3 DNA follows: TGTGCCAGCAGCCACATAGCGGGGGGGCTTCAAGATACGCAGTATTTT. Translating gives CASSHIAGGLQDTQYF.

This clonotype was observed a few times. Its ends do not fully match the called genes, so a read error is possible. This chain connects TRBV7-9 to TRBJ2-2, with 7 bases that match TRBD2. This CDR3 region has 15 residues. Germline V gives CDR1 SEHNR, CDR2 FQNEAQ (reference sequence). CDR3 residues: CASSPGGERTGELFF. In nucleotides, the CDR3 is TGTGCCAGCAGCCCTGGGGGGGAACGGACCGGGGAGTTGTTTTTT.

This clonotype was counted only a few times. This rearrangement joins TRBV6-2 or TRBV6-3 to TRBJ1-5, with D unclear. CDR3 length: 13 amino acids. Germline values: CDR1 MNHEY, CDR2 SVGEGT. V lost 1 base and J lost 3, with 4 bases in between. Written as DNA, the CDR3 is TGTGCCAGCAGTTACTATCCCAATCAGCCCCAGCATTTT. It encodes CASSYYPNQPQHF.

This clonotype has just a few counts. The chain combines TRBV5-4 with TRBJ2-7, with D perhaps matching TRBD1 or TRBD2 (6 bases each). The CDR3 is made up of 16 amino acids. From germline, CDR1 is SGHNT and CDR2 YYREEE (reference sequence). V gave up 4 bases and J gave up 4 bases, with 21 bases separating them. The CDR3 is CASSTLPQGGGYEQYF. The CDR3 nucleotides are TGTGCCAGCAGCACCTTACCACAGGGAGGAGGATACGAGCAGTACTTC.

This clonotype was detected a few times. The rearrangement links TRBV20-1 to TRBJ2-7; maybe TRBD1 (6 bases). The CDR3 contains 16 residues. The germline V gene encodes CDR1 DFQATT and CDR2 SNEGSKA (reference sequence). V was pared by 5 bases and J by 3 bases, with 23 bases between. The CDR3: CSAPFQDKTGLYEQYF. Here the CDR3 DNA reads TGCAGTGCTCCCTTCCAGGACAAGACAGGCCTCTACGAGCAGTACTTC.

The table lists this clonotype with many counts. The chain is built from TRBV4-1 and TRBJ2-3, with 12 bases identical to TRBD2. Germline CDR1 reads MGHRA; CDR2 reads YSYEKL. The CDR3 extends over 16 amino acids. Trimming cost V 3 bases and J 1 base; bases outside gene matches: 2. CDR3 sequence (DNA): TGCGCCAGCAGCCAGCGGACTAGCGGGGGCACAGATACGCAGTATTTT. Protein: CASSQRTSGGTDTQYF.

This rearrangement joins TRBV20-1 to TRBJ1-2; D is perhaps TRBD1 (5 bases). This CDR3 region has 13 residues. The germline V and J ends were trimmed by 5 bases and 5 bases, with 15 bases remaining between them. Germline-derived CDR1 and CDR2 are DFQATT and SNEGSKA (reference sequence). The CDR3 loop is CSARGAGSYGYTF. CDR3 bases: TGCAGTGCTCGTGGGGCCGGGAGTTATGGCTACACCTTC.

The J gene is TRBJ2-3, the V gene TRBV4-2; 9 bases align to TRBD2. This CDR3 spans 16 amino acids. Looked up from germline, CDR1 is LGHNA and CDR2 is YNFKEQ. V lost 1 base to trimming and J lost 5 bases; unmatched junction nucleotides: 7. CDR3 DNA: TGTGCCAGCAGCCAAGGGGTGGTAGCGGGAGTAGATACGCAGTATTTT. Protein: CASSQGVVAGVDTQYF.

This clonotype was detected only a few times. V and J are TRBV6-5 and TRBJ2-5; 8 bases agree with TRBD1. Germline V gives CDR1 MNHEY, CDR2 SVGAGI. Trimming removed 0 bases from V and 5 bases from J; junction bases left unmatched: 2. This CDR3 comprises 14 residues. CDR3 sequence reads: CASSYSTGVETQYF. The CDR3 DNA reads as TGTGCCAGCAGTTACTCGACAGGGGTGGAGACCCAGTACTTC.

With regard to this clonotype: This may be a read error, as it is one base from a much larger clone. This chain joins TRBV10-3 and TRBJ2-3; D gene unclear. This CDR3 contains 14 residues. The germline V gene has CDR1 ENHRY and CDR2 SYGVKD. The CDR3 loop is CAISESKGTDTHYF. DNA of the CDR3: TGTGCCATCAGTGAGTCGAAGGGCACAGATACGCATTATTTT.

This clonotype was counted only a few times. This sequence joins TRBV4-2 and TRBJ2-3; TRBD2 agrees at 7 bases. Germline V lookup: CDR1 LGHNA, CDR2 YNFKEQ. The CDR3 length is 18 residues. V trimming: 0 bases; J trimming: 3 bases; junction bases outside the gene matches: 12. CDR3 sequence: CASSQEIAGREQTDTQYF. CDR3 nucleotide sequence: TGTGCCAGCAGCCAAGAAATCGCTGGGCGGGAGCAGACAGATACGCAGTATTTT.

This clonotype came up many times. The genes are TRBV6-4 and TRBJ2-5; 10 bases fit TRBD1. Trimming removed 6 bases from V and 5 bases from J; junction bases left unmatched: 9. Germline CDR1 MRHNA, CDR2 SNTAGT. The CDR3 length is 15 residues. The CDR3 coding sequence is TGTGCCAGCAGCGCGGGACAGGGGACCCAGGAGACCCAGTACTTC. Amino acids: CASSAGQGTQETQYF.

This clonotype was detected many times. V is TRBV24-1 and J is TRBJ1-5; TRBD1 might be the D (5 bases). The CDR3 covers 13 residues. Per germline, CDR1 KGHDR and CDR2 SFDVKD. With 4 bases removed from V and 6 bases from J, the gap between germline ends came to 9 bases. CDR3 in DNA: TGTGCCACCAGTGAGGGGACTCCTCAGCCCCAGCATTTT. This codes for CATSEGTPQPQHF.

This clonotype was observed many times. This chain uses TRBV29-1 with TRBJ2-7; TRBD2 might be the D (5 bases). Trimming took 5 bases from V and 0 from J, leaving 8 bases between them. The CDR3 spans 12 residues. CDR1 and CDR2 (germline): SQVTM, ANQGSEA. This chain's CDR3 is CSVPGNSYEQYF. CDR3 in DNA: TGCAGCGTTCCCGGGAACTCCTACGAGCAGTACTTC.

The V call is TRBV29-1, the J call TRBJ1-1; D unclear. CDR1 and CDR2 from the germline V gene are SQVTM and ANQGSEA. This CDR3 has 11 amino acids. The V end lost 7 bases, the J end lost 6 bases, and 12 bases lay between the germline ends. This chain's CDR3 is CSANIFAEAFF. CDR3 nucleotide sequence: TGCAGCGCCAATATATTTGCTGAAGCTTTCTTT.

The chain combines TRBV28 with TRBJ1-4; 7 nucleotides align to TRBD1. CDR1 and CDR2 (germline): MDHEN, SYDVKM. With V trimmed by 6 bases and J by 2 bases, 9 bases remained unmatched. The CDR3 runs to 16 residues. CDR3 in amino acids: CASRPRGLRTNEKLFF. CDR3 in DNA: TGTGCCAGCAGGCCTAGGGGGCTGAGGACTAATGAAAAACTGTTTTTT.

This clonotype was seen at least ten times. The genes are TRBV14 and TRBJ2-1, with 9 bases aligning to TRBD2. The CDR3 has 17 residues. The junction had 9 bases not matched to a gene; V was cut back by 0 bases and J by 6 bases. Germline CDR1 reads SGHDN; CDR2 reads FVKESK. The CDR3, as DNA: TGTGCCAGCAGCCAAGATAGGGGTGGACTAGCGCTCAATGAGCAGTTCTTC. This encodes CASSQDRGGLALNEQFF. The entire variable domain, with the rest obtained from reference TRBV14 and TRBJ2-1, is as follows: EAGVTQFPSHSVIEKGQTVTLRCDPISGHDNLYWYRRVMGKEIKFLLHFVKESKQDESGMPNNRFLAERTGGTYSTLKVQPAELEDSGVYFCASSQDRGGLALNEQFFGPGTRLTVL.

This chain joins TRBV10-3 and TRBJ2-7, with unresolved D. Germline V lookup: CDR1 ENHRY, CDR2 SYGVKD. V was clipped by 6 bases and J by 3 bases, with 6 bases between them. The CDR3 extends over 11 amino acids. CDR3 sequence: CAIRTFYEQYF. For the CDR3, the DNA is TGTGCCATCAGAACTTTCTACGAGCAGTACTTC.

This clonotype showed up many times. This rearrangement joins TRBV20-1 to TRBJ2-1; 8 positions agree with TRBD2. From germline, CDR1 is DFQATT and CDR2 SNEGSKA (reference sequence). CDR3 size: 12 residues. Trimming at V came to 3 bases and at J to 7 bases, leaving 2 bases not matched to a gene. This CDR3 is CSARREANEQFF. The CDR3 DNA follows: TGCAGTGCTAGGCGGGAGGCAAATGAGCAGTTCTTC.

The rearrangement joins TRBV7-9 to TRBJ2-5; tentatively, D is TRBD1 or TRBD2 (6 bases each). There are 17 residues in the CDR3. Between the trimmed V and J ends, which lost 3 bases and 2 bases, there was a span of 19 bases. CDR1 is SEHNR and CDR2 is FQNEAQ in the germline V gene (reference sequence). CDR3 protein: CASSFGTLTGIQETQYF. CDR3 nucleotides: TGTGCCAGCAGCTTCGGGACTTTGACAGGCATACAAGAGACCCAGTACTTC. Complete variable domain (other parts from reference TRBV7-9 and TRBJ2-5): DTGVSQNPRHKITKRGQNVTFRCDPISEHNRLYWYRQTLGQGPEFLTYFQNEAQLEKSRLLSDRFSAERPKGSFSTLEIQRTEQGDSAMYLCASSFGTLTGIQETQYFGPGTRLLVL.